The clone carrying this T cell receptor beta chain was detected ten times or more. This CDR3 contains 12 residues. With 5 bases removed from V and 4 bases from J, the gap between germline ends came to 11 bases. Germline V gene data show CDR1 as DFQATT and CDR2 as SNEGSKA (reference sequence). This sample stems from a study of identical twins. cDNA molecules carried unique molecular identifiers, and template switching added a universal primer site. TCRdb redid the calling of the 5' RACE reads with MiXCR, one entry per CDR3 protein. The table shows approximately 230,000 distinct CDR3 sequences, with under 8.5% occurring only once. The same data also contributed to another study, on T cells expressing NK-cell markers. As that report states: The same clonotypes also predominated in the CD3+CD56-NKG2C+ fraction of a handful of donors.

Sequences were obtained from CD8+ T cells sorted from blood. The sequence derives from a woman aged 18-30 years in good health. This chain joins TRBV20-1 and TRBJ1-2; perhaps TRBD1 as D (5 bases). In DNA, the CDR3 is TGCAGTGCTCCGAGGGGTTCCTATGGCTACACCTTC. Protein: CSAPRGSYGYTF.